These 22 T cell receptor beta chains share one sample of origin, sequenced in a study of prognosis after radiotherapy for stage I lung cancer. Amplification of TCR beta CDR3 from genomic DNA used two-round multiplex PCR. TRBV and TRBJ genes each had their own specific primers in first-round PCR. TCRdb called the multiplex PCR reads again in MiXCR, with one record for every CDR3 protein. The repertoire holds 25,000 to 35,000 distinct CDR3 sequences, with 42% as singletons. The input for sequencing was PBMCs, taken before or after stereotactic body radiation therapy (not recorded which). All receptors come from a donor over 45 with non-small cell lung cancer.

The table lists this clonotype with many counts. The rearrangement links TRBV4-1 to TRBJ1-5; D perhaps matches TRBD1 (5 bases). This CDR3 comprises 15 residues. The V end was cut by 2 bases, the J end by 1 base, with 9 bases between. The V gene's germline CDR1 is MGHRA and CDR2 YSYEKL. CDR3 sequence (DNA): TGCGCCAGCAGCCAAAGTGGGACCAGCAATCAGCCCCAGCATTTT. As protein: CASSQSGTSNQPQHF.

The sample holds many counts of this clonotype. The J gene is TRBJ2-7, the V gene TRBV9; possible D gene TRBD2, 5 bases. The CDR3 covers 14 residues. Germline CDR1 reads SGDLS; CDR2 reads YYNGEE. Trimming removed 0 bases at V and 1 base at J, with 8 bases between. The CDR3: CASSVGPGSYEQYF. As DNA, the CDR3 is TGTGCCAGCAGCGTAGGTCCGGGGTCCTACGAGCAGTACTTC. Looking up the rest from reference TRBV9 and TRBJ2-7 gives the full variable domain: DSGVTQTPKHLITATGQRVTLRCSPRSGDLSVYWYQQSLDQGLQFLIQYYNGEERAKGNILERFSAQQFPDLHSELNLSSLELGDSALYFCASSVGPGSYEQYFGPGTRLTVT.

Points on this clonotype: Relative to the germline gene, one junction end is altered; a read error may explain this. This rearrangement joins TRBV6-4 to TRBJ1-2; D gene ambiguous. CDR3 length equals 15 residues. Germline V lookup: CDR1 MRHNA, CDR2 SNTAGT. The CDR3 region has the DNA TGTGCCAGCACCCACCTTACACTCGGCAACTCTGGCTACACCTTC. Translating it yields CASTHLTLGNSGYTF.

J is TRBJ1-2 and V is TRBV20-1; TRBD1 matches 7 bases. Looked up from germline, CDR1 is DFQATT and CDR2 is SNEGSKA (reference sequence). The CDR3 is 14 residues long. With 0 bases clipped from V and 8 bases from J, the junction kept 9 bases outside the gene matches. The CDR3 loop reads CSAREATGLAGYTF. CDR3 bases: TGCAGTGCTAGAGAGGCGACAGGGTTGGCGGGCTACACCTTC.

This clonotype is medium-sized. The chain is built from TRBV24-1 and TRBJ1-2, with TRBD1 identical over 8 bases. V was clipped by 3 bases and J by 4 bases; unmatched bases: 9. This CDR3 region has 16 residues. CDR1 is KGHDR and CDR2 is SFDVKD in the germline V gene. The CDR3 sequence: CATSDTRTGLSYGYTF. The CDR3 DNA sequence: TGTGCCACCAGTGATACAAGGACAGGGCTAAGCTATGGCTACACCTTC.

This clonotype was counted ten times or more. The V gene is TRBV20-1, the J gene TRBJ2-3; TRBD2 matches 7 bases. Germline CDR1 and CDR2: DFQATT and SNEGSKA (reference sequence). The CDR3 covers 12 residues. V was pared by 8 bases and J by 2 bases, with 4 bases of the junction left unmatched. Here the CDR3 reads CSHAGVTDTQYF. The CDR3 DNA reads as TGCAGTCATGCGGGGGTCACAGATACGCAGTATTTT.

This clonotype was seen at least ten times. The CDR3 here is CASPLIYEQYF. CDR3 DNA: TGTGCCAGCCCGTTAATCTACGAGCAGTACTTC. The chain employs TRBV27 and TRBJ2-7; D remains ambiguous. Trimming cost V 8 bases and J 3 bases, with 8 bases left between them. The CDR3 runs to 11 residues. CDR1 is MNHEY and CDR2 is SMNVEV in the germline V gene (reference sequence).

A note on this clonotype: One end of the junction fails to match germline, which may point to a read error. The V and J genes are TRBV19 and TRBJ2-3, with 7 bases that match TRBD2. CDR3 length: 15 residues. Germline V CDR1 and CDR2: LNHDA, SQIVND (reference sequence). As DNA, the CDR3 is TGTGCCAGTATCTACGGGGGGAAACCCACATATACGCAGTATTTT. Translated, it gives CASIYGGKPTYTQYF.

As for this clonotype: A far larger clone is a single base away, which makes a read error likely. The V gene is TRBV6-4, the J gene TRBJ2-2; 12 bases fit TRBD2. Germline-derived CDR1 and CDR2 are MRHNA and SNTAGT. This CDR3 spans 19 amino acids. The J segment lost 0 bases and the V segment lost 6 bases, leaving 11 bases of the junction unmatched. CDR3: CASRLLTSGGFANTGELFF. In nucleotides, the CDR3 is TGTGCCAGCAGATTACTGACTAGCGGGGGATTCGCGAACACCGGGGAGCTGTTTTTT.

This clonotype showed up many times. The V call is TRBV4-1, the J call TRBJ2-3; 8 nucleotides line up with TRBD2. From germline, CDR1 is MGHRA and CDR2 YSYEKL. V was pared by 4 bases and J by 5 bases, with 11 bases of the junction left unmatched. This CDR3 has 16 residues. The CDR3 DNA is TGCGCCAGCAGCCGAGCGTCGAGCGGGAGTGTAGATACGCAGTATTTT. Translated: CASSRASSGSVDTQYF.

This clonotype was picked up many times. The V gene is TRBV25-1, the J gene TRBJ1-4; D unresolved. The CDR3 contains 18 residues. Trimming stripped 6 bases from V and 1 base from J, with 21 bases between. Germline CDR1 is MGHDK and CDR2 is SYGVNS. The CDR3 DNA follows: TGTGCCAGCAGCTGGACGGGGTCCGCCGATCTAACTAATGAAAAACTGTTTTTT. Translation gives CASSWTGSADLTNEKLFF.

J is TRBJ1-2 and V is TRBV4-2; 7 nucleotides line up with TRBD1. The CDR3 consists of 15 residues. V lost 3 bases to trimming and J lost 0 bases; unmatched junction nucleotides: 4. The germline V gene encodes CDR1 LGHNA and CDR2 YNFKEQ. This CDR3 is CASSQGTDSNYGYTF. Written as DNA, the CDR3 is TGTGCCAGCAGCCAGGGGACAGACTCTAACTATGGCTACACCTTC.

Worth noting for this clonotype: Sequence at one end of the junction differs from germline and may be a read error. The CDR3 loop reads CASSTGVYVYTF. The DNA for the CDR3 is TGTGCCAGCAGTACAGGGGTCTATGTCTACACCTTC. V usage is TRBV28 and J usage is TRBJ1-2, with 7 bases lining up with TRBD1. The CDR3 totals 12 residues. Germline loops: CDR1 MDHEN, CDR2 SYDVKM.

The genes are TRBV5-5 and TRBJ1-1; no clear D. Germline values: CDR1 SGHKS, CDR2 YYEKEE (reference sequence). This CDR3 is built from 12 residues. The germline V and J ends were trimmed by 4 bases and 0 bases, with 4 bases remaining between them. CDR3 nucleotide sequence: TGTGCCAGCAGCCGTATGAACACTGAAGCTTTCTTT. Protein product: CASSRMNTEAFF.

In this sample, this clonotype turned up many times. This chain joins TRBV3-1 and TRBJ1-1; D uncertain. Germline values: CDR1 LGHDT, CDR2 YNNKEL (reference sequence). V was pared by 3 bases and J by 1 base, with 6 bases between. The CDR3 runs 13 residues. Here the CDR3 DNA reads TGTGCCAGCAGCCAGGGTGGGAACACTGAAGCTTTCTTT. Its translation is CASSQGGNTEAFF.

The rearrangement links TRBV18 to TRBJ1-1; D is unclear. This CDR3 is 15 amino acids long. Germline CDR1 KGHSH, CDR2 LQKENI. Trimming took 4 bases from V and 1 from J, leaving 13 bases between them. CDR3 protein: CASSQVASSNTEAFF. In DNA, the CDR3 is TGTGCCAGCTCACAGGTGGCCTCGTCGAACACTGAAGCTTTCTTT.

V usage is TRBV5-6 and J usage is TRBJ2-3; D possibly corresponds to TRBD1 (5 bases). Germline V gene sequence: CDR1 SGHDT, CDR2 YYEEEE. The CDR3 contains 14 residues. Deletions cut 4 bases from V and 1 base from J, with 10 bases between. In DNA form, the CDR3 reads TGTGCCAGCAGCACCCTGACAGGCACAGATACGCAGTATTTT. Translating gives CASSTLTGTDTQYF.

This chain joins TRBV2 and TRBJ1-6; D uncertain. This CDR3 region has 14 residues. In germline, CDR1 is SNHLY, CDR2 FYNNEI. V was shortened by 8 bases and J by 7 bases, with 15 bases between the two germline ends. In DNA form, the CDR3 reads TGTGCCAGCCTAGGGTCAGAGAGAAATTCACCCCTCCACTTT. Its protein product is CASLGSERNSPLHF.

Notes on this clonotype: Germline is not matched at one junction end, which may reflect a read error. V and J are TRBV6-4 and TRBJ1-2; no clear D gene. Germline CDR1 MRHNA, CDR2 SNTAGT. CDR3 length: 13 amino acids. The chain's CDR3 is CASSPEANYVYTF. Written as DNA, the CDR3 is TGTGCCAGCAGTCCGGAAGCTAACTATGTCTACACCTTC.

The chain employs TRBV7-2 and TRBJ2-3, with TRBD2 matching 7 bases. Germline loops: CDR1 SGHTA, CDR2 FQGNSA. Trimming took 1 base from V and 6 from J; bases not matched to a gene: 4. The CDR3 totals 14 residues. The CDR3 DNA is TGTGCCAGCAGCTTAGTGGTGGGAGGGGATACGCAGTATTTT. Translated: CASSLVVGGDTQYF.

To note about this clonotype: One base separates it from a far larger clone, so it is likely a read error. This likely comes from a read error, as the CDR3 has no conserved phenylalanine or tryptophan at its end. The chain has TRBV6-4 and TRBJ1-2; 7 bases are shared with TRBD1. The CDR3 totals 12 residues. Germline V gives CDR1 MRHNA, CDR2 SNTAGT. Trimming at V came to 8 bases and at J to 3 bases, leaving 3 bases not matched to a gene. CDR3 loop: CASLDRDYGYTL. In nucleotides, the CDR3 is TGTGCCAGCCTAGACAGGGACTATGGCTACACCTTA.

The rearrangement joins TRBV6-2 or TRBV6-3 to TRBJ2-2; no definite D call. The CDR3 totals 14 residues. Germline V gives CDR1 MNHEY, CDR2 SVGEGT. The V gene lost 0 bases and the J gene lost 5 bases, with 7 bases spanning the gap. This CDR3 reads CASSYSGGTGELFF. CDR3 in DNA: TGTGCCAGCAGTTACTCCGGCGGTACCGGGGAGCTGTTTTTT.